This TCR beta chain was found in a study of T cells in Graves' hyperthyroidism and ophthalmopathy. Whole-study findings and limits: Clonotypes that were expanded in thyroid above 0.001 mostly appeared in blood too.

V was clipped by 4 bases and J by 9 bases; unmatched bases: 11. Germline lookup yields CDR1 LNHDA and CDR2 SQIVND (reference sequence). The CDR3 is 15 residues long. What was amplified from RNA transcripts were TCR beta CDR3 regions. TCR CDR3 underwent first-round RT-PCR with the HTBI primer set. One entry per CDR3 protein, called by TCRdb with MiXCR from the multiplex PCR reads. This sample carries roughly 400,000 distinct CDR3 sequences, over 11% of them seen once, and the ten largest clones take 25% to 30%. Comment on this clonotype: The antigen is unknown.

Cells are PBMCs isolated from around 9.4 ml of fresh blood. Sequencing used blood. This sequence joins TRBV19 and TRBJ2-1, with 8 nucleotides matching TRBD2. The source is a man over 45 with Graves' ophthalmopathy. This CDR3 reads CASSTAGGNNPEQFF. DNA of the CDR3: TGTGCCAGTAGTACCGCGGGGGGCAACAACCCTGAGCAGTTCTTC. The complete variable domain, with remaining parts taken from reference TRBV19 and TRBJ2-1, reads DGGITQSPKYLFRKEGQNVTLSCEQNLNHDAMYWYRQDPGQGLRLIYYSQIVNDFQKGDIAEGYSVSREKKESFPLTVTSAQKNPTAFYLCASSTAGGNNPEQFFGPGTRLTVL.